These 8 T cell receptor beta chains share one sample of origin, sequenced in a study of T cells in Graves' hyperthyroidism and ophthalmopathy. TCR beta CDR3 sequences were amplified from RNA transcripts. HTBI primers drove first-round RT-PCR of the TCR CDR3. TCRdb itself ran the multiplex PCR reads through MiXCR, one entry per CDR3 protein. This sample yields under 650,000 distinct CDR3 sequences, of which about 17% are seen a single time; 3.8% belongs to the top ten. The sequenced sample was blood. The origin of the receptors is a young woman with Graves' hyperthyroidism.

This chain uses TRBV5-5 with TRBJ1-2, with 10 bases matching TRBD1. The CDR3 contains 15 residues. Germline V gene data show CDR1 as SGHKS and CDR2 as YYEKEE (reference sequence). V dropped 4 bases and J dropped 3; count of bases not matched to a gene: 6. The CDR3 is CASSGRDRGYYGYTF. The CDR3 DNA reads TGTGCCAGCAGCGGCCGGGACAGGGGTTACTATGGCTACACCTTC.

The chain links TRBV7-3 to TRBJ2-7, with 8 bases matching TRBD2. The V and J ends lost 0 bases and 3 bases, in that order; junction bases with no gene match: 4. The CDR3 contains 15 residues. The germline gives CDR1 SGHTA, CDR2 FQGTGA. The CDR3 region has the DNA TGTGCCAGCAGCTTAACTAGCGGGGCTAGCTACGAGCAGTACTTC. Protein sequence: CASSLTSGASYEQYF.

V usage is TRBV6-2 or TRBV6-3 and J usage is TRBJ2-3; weak D call: TRBD2 (6 bases). This CDR3 has 17 amino acids. V shed 0 bases and J shed 1 base, with 14 bases lying between them. CDR1 and CDR2 (germline): MNHEY, SVGEGT. The CDR3 is CASSYSGTAGGTDTQYF. DNA for the CDR3: TGTGCCAGCAGTTACTCCGGGACTGCTGGGGGCACAGATACGCAGTATTTT.

The V and J genes are TRBV27 and TRBJ1-1, with TRBD1 identical over 8 bases. Germline loops: CDR1 MNHEY, CDR2 SMNVEV (reference sequence). This CDR3 region has 14 residues. J lost 7 bases, V lost 6 bases, and 10 bases had no gene match. Here the CDR3 DNA reads TGTGCCAGCAGATACTCCCAGGGGGCTGGTGAAGCTTTCTTT. As protein: CASRYSQGAGEAFF.

This clonotype was seen more than once but under ten times. This chain links TRBV27 with TRBJ2-2; possibly TRBD1 for D (5 bases). The V end lost 5 bases, the J end lost 7 bases, and 14 bases lay between the germline ends. CDR1 and CDR2 (germline): MNHEY, SMNVEV (reference sequence). The CDR3 loop spans 14 amino acids. The CDR3 DNA reads as TGTGCCAGCAGTCTCAGCAGGGATGGCGGGGAGCTGTTTTTT. This codes for CASSLSRDGGELFF.

The chain recombines TRBV11-3 with TRBJ2-7, with TRBD2 identical over 8 bases. Germline CDR1 and CDR2: SGHNT and YENEEA. The CDR3 extends over 14 amino acids. The trim removed 5 bases at V and 8 bases at J, leaving 11 bases unmatched. The CDR3 loop is CASSPSPAGVKQYF. The CDR3 DNA follows: TGTGCCAGCAGCCCATCGCCAGCGGGAGTCAAGCAGTACTTC.

This clonotype appeared a few times. V usage is TRBV3-1 and J usage is TRBJ2-1; 7 nucleotides agree with TRBD2. CDR1 LGHDT and CDR2 YNNKEL come from the germline V gene (reference sequence). The CDR3 has 14 residues. V dropped 4 bases and J dropped 8; count of bases not matched to a gene: 8. CDR3: CASSRRTSYDEQFF. CDR3 DNA sequence: TGTGCCAGCAGCCGAAGGACTAGTTATGATGAGCAGTTCTTC.

V gene TRBV9 combines with J gene TRBJ2-2; D not resolved. The length of the CDR3 is 12 residues. Germline lookup yields CDR1 SGDLS and CDR2 YYNGEE. Trimming pared 4 bases from V and 6 bases from J, leaving 7 bases between. The CDR3 loop is CASSIGSGELFF. As DNA, the CDR3 is TGTGCCAGCAGCATCGGATCCGGGGAGCTGTTTTTT. Using reference TRBV9 and TRBJ2-2 for the parts outside the CDR3, the full variable domain is DSGVTQTPKHLITATGQRVTLRCSPRSGDLSVYWYQQSLDQGLQFLIQYYNGEERAKGNILERFSAQQFPDLHSELNLSSLELGDSALYFCASSIGSGELFFGEGSRLTVL.